Listed here are 21 T cell receptor beta chains from one sample, sequenced in a study of blood T cell repertoires in COVID-19. Libraries were prepared by immunoSEQ multiplex PCR; TCRdb keeps only in-frame clonotypes and omits some of them. The table shows hundreds of thousands of clones, with around 88% occurring only once. The sequenced sample consisted of peripheral blood. The receptors were sampled from a woman aged 25 to 39 with acute or convalescent COVID-19.

This rearrangement joins TRBV11-2 to TRBJ1-1, with D uncertain. Trimming left V 5 bases short and J 4 bases short, with 14 bases between. The CDR3 has 14 amino acids. The germline V gene has CDR1 SGHAT and CDR2 FQNNGV. This chain's CDR3 is CASSPSGVGTEAFF. CDR3 nucleotides: TGTGCCAGCAGCCCCTCGGGAGTTGGCACTGAAGCTTTCTTT.

The chain is built from TRBV5-5 and TRBJ1-5, with a possible D match to TRBD1 (5 bases). Trimming removed 4 bases from V and 0 bases from J, with 8 bases in between. The CDR3 sequence is 14 residues long. CDR1 SGHKS and CDR2 YYEKEE come from the germline V gene (reference sequence). The chain's CDR3 is CASSPGYSNQPQHF. Written as DNA, the CDR3 is TGTGCCAGCAGCCCAGGGTATAGCAATCAGCCCCAGCATTTT.

V and J are TRBV6-5 and TRBJ2-2; possibly TRBD2 for D (6 bases). V was clipped by 6 bases and J by 4 bases, with 15 bases between them. This CDR3 has 15 amino acids. From germline, CDR1 is MNHEY and CDR2 SVGAGI. CDR3 coding DNA: TGTGCCAGCAGGGCGGGGCTACCCGGCACCGGGGAGCTGTTTTTT. Protein product: CASRAGLPGTGELFF.

The CDR3 region is CASSYSGGLDYGYTF. DNA of the CDR3: TGTGCCAGCAGTTACTCGGGGGGTTTGGACTATGGCTACACCTTC. This sequence joins TRBV6-5 and TRBJ1-2; maybe TRBD1 (5 bases). The germline V and J ends were trimmed by 0 bases and 3 bases, with 11 bases remaining between them. The CDR3 has 15 residues. The germline gives CDR1 MNHEY, CDR2 SVGAGI.

V and J are TRBV27 and TRBJ2-7, with 10 nucleotides matching TRBD2. V was clipped by 1 base and J by 8 bases; unmatched bases: 8. The length of the CDR3 is 15 residues. Germline loops: CDR1 MNHEY, CDR2 SMNVEV (reference sequence). The CDR3 spells CASSLLASGGLKQYF. The DNA of the CDR3 is TGTGCCAGCAGTTTATTAGCTAGCGGGGGTCTCAAGCAGTACTTC.

This clone was observed once. The chain employs TRBV5-1 and TRBJ2-3; 8 bases map to TRBD2. The CDR3 totals 16 residues. CDR1 is SGHRS, CDR2 YFSETQ, per germline. The V and J ends lost 4 bases and 2 bases, in that order; junction bases with no gene match: 9. In nucleotides, the CDR3 is TGCGCCAGCAGCCCGGCGGGGGGCTATATCACAGATACGCAGTATTTT. It specifies CASSPAGGYITDTQYF.

Notes on this clone: An end of the junction differs from the germline gene, which may be a read error. The chain carries TRBV5-4 and TRBJ2-2; D might be TRBD2 (5 bases). Germline lookup yields CDR1 SGHNT and CDR2 YYREEE (reference sequence). This CDR3 comprises 15 residues. CDR3 sequence (DNA): TGTGCCAGCAGCTTGTCCCCGGGTGAGCACCGGGGAGCTGTTTTT. This encodes CASSLSPGEHRGAVF.

This clone was seen a handful of times. A junction end diverges from the germline sequence, so it may reflect a read error. The rearrangement joins TRBV3-1 (or the pseudogene TRBV3-2) to TRBJ1-1, with a weak D call TRBD1 (5 bases). Germline V lookup: CDR1 LGHDT, CDR2 YNNKEL (reference sequence). The CDR3 covers 14 residues. In nucleotides, the CDR3 is TGTGCCAGCACCCAAGGGATCGGGGGGACTGAAGCTTTCTTT. It codes for CASTQGIGGTEAFF.

This clone is a singleton in its sample. The chain couples TRBV6-6 to TRBJ1-5; D remains unclear. CDR1 and CDR2 (germline): MNHNY, SVGAGI (reference sequence). Trimming left V 6 bases short and J 9 bases short, with 9 bases between. This CDR3 is built from 11 residues. CDR3: CASSHGGPQHF. The DNA for the CDR3 is TGTGCCAGCAGCCACGGAGGGCCCCAGCATTTT.

The rearrangement links TRBV5-4 to TRBJ2-5; TRBD1 aligns across 8 bases. Germline lookup yields CDR1 SGHNT and CDR2 YYREEE (reference sequence). V dropped 3 bases and J dropped 9; count of bases not matched to a gene: 13. This CDR3 region has 15 residues. CDR3 nucleotide sequence: TGTGCCAGCAGCTCTGACAGGGGCTACCCGGCGGCCCAGTACTTC. It encodes CASSSDRGYPAAQYF.

This sequence joins TRBV2 and TRBJ1-2; TRBD1 agrees at 8 bases. J was trimmed by 8 bases and V by 7 bases; bases with no gene match: 15. The V gene's germline CDR1 is SNHLY and CDR2 FYNNEI. The CDR3 has 15 residues. The CDR3 protein is CASTTAGQAGRGYTF. The DNA for the CDR3 is TGTGCCAGCACTACAGCGGGACAGGCCGGGAGAGGCTACACCTTC.

The V and J genes are TRBV11-2 and TRBJ2-1; 8 bases fit TRBD2. Germline CDR1 SGHAT, CDR2 FQNNGV. V gave up 6 bases and J gave up 5 bases; unmatched junction bases: 9. The CDR3 extends over 15 amino acids. In nucleotides, the CDR3 is TGTGCCAGCAGAATCGAACGGGGGGGTAACAATGAGCAGTTCTTC. Translating it yields CASRIERGGNNEQFF.

The gene calls are TRBV7-9 and TRBJ2-1, with 13 positions matching TRBD2. Germline V gene sequence: CDR1 SEHNR, CDR2 FQNEAQ (reference sequence). J gave up 8 bases and V 1 base, and 2 bases lay outside the gene matches. The CDR3 sequence is 15 residues long. The chain's CDR3 is CASSLVTSGGHEQFF. In DNA form, the CDR3 reads TGTGCCAGCAGCTTAGTGACTAGCGGGGGGCATGAGCAGTTCTTC.

V is TRBV25-1 and J is TRBJ2-2; D might be TRBD1 (5 bases). Per germline, CDR1 MGHDK and CDR2 SYGVNS. This CDR3 comprises 16 residues. Between the trimmed V and J ends, which lost 1 base and 4 bases, there was a span of 13 bases. The CDR3 reads CASSEFWQGSTGELFF. In DNA, the CDR3 is TGTGCCAGCAGTGAATTTTGGCAGGGTTCCACCGGGGAGCTGTTTTTT.

J is TRBJ1-5 and V is TRBV2, with D maybe TRBD1 (5 bases). With 4 bases removed from V and 5 bases from J, the gap between germline ends came to 12 bases. This CDR3 is 14 amino acids long. From germline, CDR1 is SNHLY and CDR2 FYNNEI. CDR3 sequence reads: CASSGSGGHQPQHF. CDR3 nucleotide sequence: TGTGCCAGCAGTGGTTCCGGGGGTCATCAGCCCCAGCATTTT.

This clone was seen only a few times. CDR3 coding DNA: TGTGCCAGCCGACAGGGGCTCGACTACGAGCAGTACTTC. This encodes CASRQGLDYEQYF. V gene TRBV28 combines with J gene TRBJ2-7; 8 nucleotides agree with TRBD1. The CDR3 length is 13 residues. After removal of 8 bases from V and 3 bases from J, the junction contained 6 bases not matched to a gene. Germline CDR1 MDHEN, CDR2 SYDVKM.

The chain combines TRBV10-2 with TRBJ2-1, with 10 bases fitting TRBD1. Germline V gene lookup returns CDR1 WSHSY and CDR2 SAAADI. V shed 5 bases and J 5 bases; nucleotides not matched to a gene: 3. CDR3 size: 14 residues. In DNA form, the CDR3 reads TGCGCCAGCAGTCCCGGGACAGGGGACAATGAGCAGTTCTTC. Protein product: CASSPGTGDNEQFF.

The chain joins TRBV19 to TRBJ1-2; D is uncertain. Germline V gene sequence: CDR1 LNHDA, CDR2 SQIVND (reference sequence). V lost 2 bases and J 0 bases, leaving 13 bases between the germline ends. This CDR3 comprises 16 residues. CDR3 sequence (DNA): TGTGCCAGTAGTATAAATTACGTACTAGCTAACTATGGCTACACCTTC. Amino acids: CASSINYVLANYGYTF. The whole variable domain, remainder taken from reference TRBV19 and TRBJ1-2, is DGGITQSPKYLFRKEGQNVTLSCEQNLNHDAMYWYRQDPGQGLRLIYYSQIVNDFQKGDIAEGYSVSREKKESFPLTVTSAQKNPTAFYLCASSINYVLANYGYTFGSGTRLTVV.

The chain has TRBV5-1 and TRBJ2-1; D is uncertain. This CDR3 spans 15 amino acids. The V and J ends lost 2 bases and 0 bases respectively, with 9 bases between them. CDR1 and CDR2 (germline): SGHRS, YFSETQ. The CDR3 protein is CASSLVANSYNEQFF. The DNA for the CDR3 is TGCGCCAGCAGCTTAGTGGCCAACTCCTACAATGAGCAGTTCTTC.

This chain connects TRBV6-1 to TRBJ2-7, with 7 bases matching TRBD2. With 0 bases clipped from V and 4 bases from J, the junction kept 6 bases outside the gene matches. Germline V gives CDR1 MNHNS, CDR2 SASEGT. The CDR3 consists of 15 residues. The CDR3 DNA sequence: TGTGCCAGCAGTGAAGCTGTCGGGGGGAGATACGAGCAGTACTTC. Translation gives CASSEAVGGRYEQYF.

The CDR3 here is CASFSGGVKNEKLFF. The CDR3 DNA is TGTGCCAGCTTTTCTGGAGGGGTCAAAAATGAAAAACTGTTTTTT. The chain carries TRBV6-5 and TRBJ1-4; TRBD1 might be the D (5 bases). Germline V CDR1 and CDR2: MNHEY, SVGAGI. With 8 bases removed from V and 5 bases from J, the gap between germline ends came to 18 bases. CDR3 length: 15 amino acids.